The 28 T cell receptor beta chains presented below share a single source sample, sequenced in a study of blood T cell repertoires in COVID-19. Clones were read by immunoSEQ multiplex PCR, and TCRdb kept only the in-frame ones, dropping some. The table records about 240,000 clones, about four fifths of them present only once. Sequencing was carried out using peripheral blood. Receptor source: an elderly woman with acute or convalescent COVID-19.

This clone was recorded only once. The chain combines TRBV2 with TRBJ1-2; 10 nucleotides match TRBD1. Per the germline V gene, CDR1 is SNHLY and CDR2 is FYNNEI. CDR3 length: 16 amino acids. V lost 6 bases and J lost 5; bases outside the gene matches: 12. The CDR3: CASRPPGQGDRYGYTF. The CDR3 DNA reads as TGTGCCAGCAGGCCCCCTGGACAGGGGGATCGGTATGGCTACACCTTC.

CDR3 protein: CASSYRDRGSPLHF. In nucleotides, the CDR3 is TGTGCCAGCAGCTATCGGGACAGGGGTTCACCCCTCCACTTT. The rearrangement joins TRBV9 to TRBJ1-6; 10 bases fit TRBD1. The CDR3 has 14 residues. Germline V gene data show CDR1 as SGDLS and CDR2 as YYNGEE. The V segment lost 4 bases and the J segment 9 bases; nucleotides outside the gene matches: 4.

This rearrangement joins TRBV6-1 to TRBJ2-1; TRBD2 agrees at 7 bases. Germline CDR1 is MNHNS and CDR2 is SASEGT. This CDR3 has 18 residues. Trimming removed 1 base from V and 0 bases from J; junction bases left unmatched: 9. CDR3 coding DNA: TGTGCCAGCAGTGAAGAACTAGCGCTTGCGAGCTCCTACAATGAGCAGTTCTTC. Amino acid sequence: CASSEELALASSYNEQFF.

The chain joins TRBV4-2 to TRBJ1-1; a possible D gene is TRBD1 (5 bases). V was clipped by 4 bases and J by 3 bases, with 12 bases between them. The germline gives CDR1 LGHNA, CDR2 YNFKEQ. The CDR3 extends over 14 amino acids. DNA of the CDR3: TGTGCCAGCAGCCCCACAGGCGTTTACACTGAAGCTTTCTTT. It encodes CASSPTGVYTEAFF.

The chain employs TRBV2 and TRBJ2-7; a weak D match, TRBD1 (5 bases). Germline V gives CDR1 SNHLY, CDR2 FYNNEI. This CDR3 spans 18 amino acids. V lost 2 bases and J lost 0, with 20 bases in between. The CDR3 DNA reads TGTGCCAGCAGTGAAAGTGGTGGGCAGGGAATACCCTCCTACGAGCAGTACTTC. Translation gives CASSESGGQGIPSYEQYF. The variable domain in full, completed from reference TRBV2 and TRBJ2-7, reads EPEVTQTPSHQVTQMGQEVILRCVPISNHLYFYWYRQILGQKVEFLVSFYNNEISEKSEIFDDQFSVERPDGSNFTLKIRSTKLEDSAMYFCASSESGGQGIPSYEQYFGPGTRLTVT.

A single count supports this clone. This sequence joins TRBV5-1 and TRBJ2-4; D unclear. CDR3 length: 12 residues. Germline CDR1 is SGHRS and CDR2 is YFSETQ. Trimming left V 0 bases short and J 10 bases short, with 8 bases between. CDR3 amino acids: CASSLDGGIQYF. In DNA form, the CDR3 reads TGCGCCAGCAGCTTGGACGGCGGAATTCAGTACTTC.

The rearrangement uses TRBV5-1 and TRBJ1-1, with unresolved D. Germline CDR1 and CDR2: SGHRS and YFSETQ. The CDR3 has 12 amino acids. Deletions cut 4 bases from V and 6 bases from J, with 10 bases between. This chain's CDR3 is CASSIGSAEAFF. DNA for the CDR3: TGCGCCAGCAGCATCGGTAGCGCTGAAGCTTTCTTT.

The chain combines TRBV5-1 with TRBJ2-7; maybe TRBD1 (7 bases). Trimming cost V 4 bases and J 12 bases, with 23 bases left between them. This CDR3 region has 14 residues. The germline V gene has CDR1 SGHRS and CDR2 YFSETQ. DNA of the CDR3: TGCGCCAGCAGCGCGGGACAGACCATCGACCCGCGGTACTTC. Amino acid sequence: CASSAGQTIDPRYF.

The chain has TRBV2 and TRBJ1-4; a possible D gene is TRBD1 (6 bases). This CDR3 region has 15 residues. From germline, CDR1 is SNHLY and CDR2 FYNNEI. V was trimmed by 6 bases and J by 3 bases, leaving 14 bases between them. The CDR3 DNA follows: TGTGCCAGCAGAGCGGACAGCTTGGCTAATGAAAAACTGTTTTTT. Translating gives CASRADSLANEKLFF. Together with reference TRBV2 and TRBJ1-4, the CDR3 gives the full variable domain: EPEVTQTPSHQVTQMGQEVILRCVPISNHLYFYWYRQILGQKVEFLVSFYNNEISEKSEIFDDQFSVERPDGSNFTLKIRSTKLEDSAMYFCASRADSLANEKLFFGSGTQLSVL.

The CDR3 DNA reads TGTGCCAGCAGCCAAAATCCCGGGACAAGGTCCTTTGGCTACACCTTC. Amino acid sequence: CASSQNPGTRSFGYTF. The chain links TRBV7-6 to TRBJ1-2, with D possibly being TRBD1 (6 bases). The V end was cut by 5 bases, the J end by 7 bases, with 23 bases between. The CDR3 has 16 residues. Germline values: CDR1 SGHVS, CDR2 FNYEAQ.

The chain joins TRBV3-1 (or the pseudogene TRBV3-2) to TRBJ2-3; D is perhaps TRBD2 (6 bases). Germline CDR1 LGHDT, CDR2 YNNKEL (reference sequence). The CDR3 covers 17 residues. Trimming cost V 4 bases and J 2 bases, with 19 bases left between them. The CDR3 nucleotides read TGTGCCAGCAGCCGGGCAGCTGGCGGGGCCCCCACAGATACGCAGTATTTT. Translating it yields CASSRAAGGAPTDTQYF.

The gene calls are TRBV5-4 and TRBJ1-2, with D perhaps matching TRBD1 (6 bases). The CDR3 sequence is 15 residues long. Germline values: CDR1 SGHNT, CDR2 YYREEE (reference sequence). Trimming cost V 4 bases and J 2 bases, with 15 bases left between them. This CDR3 reads CASSRKLQGNYGYTF. CDR3 nucleotide sequence: TGTGCCAGCAGCCGGAAACTACAGGGAAACTATGGCTACACCTTC.

The chain employs TRBV7-3 and TRBJ1-4; the D is unclear. V dropped 5 bases and J dropped 5 bases, with 9 bases sitting between them. The CDR3 consists of 13 residues. CDR1 SGHTA and CDR2 FQGTGA come from the germline V gene. The CDR3 protein is CASSPGANEKLFF. The DNA for the CDR3 is TGTGCCAGCAGCCCCGGAGCCAATGAAAAACTGTTTTTT.

This clone came up once. The chain recombines TRBV15 with TRBJ2-7, with D perhaps matching TRBD2 (7 bases). Per the germline V gene, CDR1 is LNHNV and CDR2 is YYDKDF (reference sequence). This CDR3 region has 17 residues. Deletions cut 4 bases from V and 6 bases from J, with 25 bases between. CDR3 protein: CATSKEGGAGAESEQYF. The CDR3, as DNA: TGTGCCACCAGCAAAGAGGGGGGGGCTGGGGCGGAGAGCGAGCAGTACTTC.

This clone was detected many times. The V and J genes are TRBV11-2 and TRBJ1-2, with D perhaps matching TRBD1 (6 bases). Germline values: CDR1 SGHAT, CDR2 FQNNGV. The CDR3 runs to 13 residues. Trimming pared 4 bases from V and 3 bases from J, leaving 9 bases between. The CDR3: CASSSRGDYGYTF. CDR3 nucleotide sequence: TGTGCCAGCAGCTCCAGGGGTGACTATGGCTACACCTTC.

The chain links TRBV7-2 to TRBJ1-2; 7 nucleotides line up with TRBD1. The CDR3 has 16 amino acids. With 5 bases clipped from V and 2 bases from J, the junction kept 11 bases outside the gene matches. Germline-derived CDR1 and CDR2 are SGHTA and FQGNSA. CDR3: CASSRGGTEKNYGYTF. As DNA, the CDR3 is TGTGCCAGCAGCCGCGGGGGGACAGAAAAAAACTATGGCTACACCTTC.

This chain connects TRBV2 to TRBJ1-4, with D tentatively TRBD1 (5 bases). CDR1 SNHLY and CDR2 FYNNEI come from the germline V gene. V was shortened by 10 bases and J by 3 bases, with 15 bases between the two germline ends. This CDR3 has 14 amino acids. The CDR3 loop reads CAIKGGAPNEKLFF. As DNA, the CDR3 is TGTGCCATCAAGGGAGGGGCCCCTAATGAAAAACTGTTTTTT.

J is TRBJ1-1 and V is TRBV6-1; D perhaps matches TRBD1 (6 bases). The germline CDR1 and CDR2 sequences are MNHNS and SASEGT. V dropped 2 bases and J dropped 3 bases, with 16 bases sitting between them. The length of the CDR3 is 16 residues. CDR3 region: CASSEQGPTFYTEAFF. DNA for the CDR3: TGTGCCAGCAGTGAACAGGGGCCTACCTTCTACACTGAAGCTTTCTTT.

This clone was detected once. The chain is built from TRBV11-2 and TRBJ1-1, with 8 bases matching TRBD1. J gave up 5 bases and V 4 bases, and 6 bases lay outside the gene matches. Germline V gives CDR1 SGHAT, CDR2 FQNNGV. This CDR3 is 14 amino acids long. The chain's CDR3 is CASSYGQGGTEAFF. CDR3 nucleotide sequence: TGTGCCAGCAGCTACGGACAGGGTGGGACTGAAGCTTTCTTT.

The chain employs TRBV10-3 and TRBJ1-2; D unclear. Deletions cut 5 bases from V and 0 bases from J, with 7 bases between. The CDR3 is made up of 13 amino acids. CDR1 and CDR2 (germline): ENHRY, SYGVKD. CDR3 DNA: TGTGCCATCAGTCTGGAGGCTAACTATGGCTACACCTTC. It yields the protein CAISLEANYGYTF.

A few counts support this clone. The CDR3 region is CASYSPGLPSMARTF. The CDR3 DNA sequence: TGTGCCAGTTATTCTCCGGGACTTCCATCTATGGCTAGGACCTTC. This chain uses TRBV19 with TRBJ1-2, with TRBD1 as a possible D gene (5 bases). The germline V gene has CDR1 LNHDA and CDR2 SQIVND (reference sequence). This CDR3 region has 15 residues. V lost 8 bases to trimming and J lost 14 bases, with 30 bases between them.

A few counts support this clone. Distinct nucleotide sequences in the sample also encode this CDR3. The chain carries TRBV18 and TRBJ1-3; weak D call: TRBD1 (5 bases). CDR3 length equals 14 residues. V lost 2 bases and J 0 bases, leaving 5 bases between the germline ends. Germline V gives CDR1 KGHSH, CDR2 LQKENI. The CDR3 spells CASSPDSSGNTIYF. CDR3 nucleotide sequence: TGTGCCAGCTCACCAGACAGCTCTGGAAACACCATATATTTT.

This chain uses TRBV5-4 with TRBJ1-1, with D possibly being TRBD1 (5 bases). Per the germline V gene, CDR1 is SGHNT and CDR2 is YYREEE (reference sequence). This CDR3 has 14 residues. Deletions cut 2 bases from V and 7 bases from J, with 15 bases between. In DNA form, the CDR3 reads TGTGCCAGCAGCTTACGGGGGGTGGAGGGTGAAGCTTTCTTT. It translates to CASSLRGVEGEAFF.

The chain carries TRBV6-4 and TRBJ2-2, with D perhaps TRBD2 (6 bases). The ends were cut back, 4 bases at V and 2 bases at J, with 8 bases in the middle. Looked up from germline, CDR1 is MRHNA and CDR2 is SNTAGT. The CDR3 runs to 14 residues. The CDR3 sequence is CASSVAGNTGELFF. The CDR3 DNA reads TGTGCCAGCAGTGTGGCGGGAAACACCGGGGAGCTGTTTTTT.

The gene calls are TRBV9 and TRBJ2-3, with TRBD2 matching over 9 bases. CDR1 and CDR2 (germline): SGDLS, YYNGEE. V shed 0 bases and J 5 bases; nucleotides not matched to a gene: 7. This CDR3 spans 16 amino acids. CDR3 residues: CASSVGAGGSLDTQYF. CDR3 sequence (DNA): TGTGCCAGCAGCGTAGGCGCGGGGGGGTCACTAGATACGCAGTATTTT.

This rearrangement joins TRBV3-1 (or the pseudogene TRBV3-2) to TRBJ1-1; D is undetermined. Germline CDR1 reads LGHDT; CDR2 reads YNNKEL (reference sequence). Trimming removed 1 base from V and 4 bases from J, with 7 bases in between. This CDR3 comprises 13 residues. CDR3 sequence: CASSQGFGTEAFF. In DNA, the CDR3 is TGTGCCAGCAGCCAAGGCTTCGGCACTGAAGCTTTCTTT.

In DNA form, the CDR3 reads TGCGCCAGCAGTCACCTAGGACAGGGGGAGACTGAAGCTTTCTTT. Its translation: CASSHLGQGETEAFF. This chain connects TRBV23-1 to TRBJ1-1, with TRBD1 matching 10 bases. Being an ORF, TRBV23-1 has a function that is uncertain. The V gene end was trimmed by 3 bases and the J gene end by 5 bases; junction bases not matched to a gene: 6. This CDR3 spans 15 amino acids.

V is TRBV3-1 (or the pseudogene TRBV3-2) and J is TRBJ1-4; 11 positions agree with TRBD1. The CDR3 has 15 amino acids. Trimming removed 4 bases from V and 8 bases from J; junction bases left unmatched: 6. Germline CDR1 is LGHDT and CDR2 is YNNKEL (reference sequence). The CDR3 nucleotides are TGTGCCAGCAGCCGGGGACAGGGGGTGGGGGAAAAACTGTTTTTT. As protein: CASSRGQGVGEKLFF.